This entry lists 8 T cell receptor beta chains sequenced from one sample in a study of blood T cell repertoires in COVID-19. Here immunoSEQ multiplex PCR was the method, and the copy in TCRdb shows in-frame clones only, minus some. The table includes about 220,000 clones, around nine tenths detected once. Sequencing used PBMCs or T cells enriched from blood (not recorded which). The receptors derive from a woman aged 45-65 years with acute COVID-19.

This clone was recorded only once. The chain joins TRBV18 to TRBJ2-7; D unresolved. The CDR3 is 15 residues long. The germline V and J ends were trimmed by 3 bases and 0 bases, with 12 bases remaining between them. From germline, CDR1 is KGHSH and CDR2 LQKENI. This chain's CDR3 is CASSPSTRSSYEQYF. The CDR3 nucleotides read TGTGCCAGCTCACCTTCGACTCGGAGCTCCTACGAGCAGTACTTC.

Only one count was recorded for this clone. The chain has TRBV5-4 and TRBJ2-2, with TRBD1 matching 10 bases. The CDR3 spans 16 residues. The junction had 8 bases not matched to a gene; V was cut back by 4 bases and J by 5 bases. CDR1 and CDR2 (germline): SGHNT, YYREEE (reference sequence). Written as DNA, the CDR3 is TGTGCCAGCAGCCCGGGACAGGGGCGGGGAACCGGGGAGCTGTTTTTT. This sequence encodes CASSPGQGRGTGELFF. The whole variable domain, remainder taken from reference TRBV5-4 and TRBJ2-2, is ETGVTQSPTHLIKTRGQQVTLRCSSQSGHNTVSWYQQALGQGPQFIFQYYREEENGRGNFPPRFSGLQFPNYSSELNVNALELDDSALYLCASSPGQGRGTGELFFGEGSRLTVL.

The chain employs TRBV7-9 and TRBJ2-3; 8 bases map to TRBD2. The CDR3 has 14 residues. Germline trimming cut 7 bases from V and 0 bases from J; bases unmatched to any gene: 3. Germline V gene data show CDR1 as SEHNR and CDR2 as FQNEAQ (reference sequence). The CDR3 nucleotides read TGTGCCAGCACTCCTAGCGGGAGCACAGATACGCAGTATTTT. Its protein product is CASTPSGSTDTQYF.

The V call is TRBV27, the J call TRBJ1-1; D is perhaps TRBD1 (5 bases). Germline assignment: CDR1 MNHEY and CDR2 SMNVEV (reference sequence). The CDR3 runs 13 residues. Trimming removed 8 bases at V and 10 bases at J, with 20 bases between. The CDR3 protein is CASSTRGGFAAFF. CDR3 DNA: TGTGCCAGCTCAACTCGGGGGGGTTTCGCAGCTTTCTTT.

This chain uses TRBV6-5 with TRBJ2-7; weak D call: TRBD1 (5 bases). Trimming cost V 4 bases and J 0 bases, with 10 bases left between them. The V gene's germline CDR1 is MNHEY and CDR2 SVGAGI. The CDR3 spans 14 residues. The DNA for the CDR3 is TGTGCCAGCAGTTTACAGGAGAGCTCCTACGAGCAGTACTTC. It encodes CASSLQESSYEQYF.

This sequence joins TRBV24-1 and TRBJ2-7, with 8 nucleotides matching TRBD1. Germline V lookup: CDR1 KGHDR, CDR2 SFDVKD. This CDR3 has 15 amino acids. V was clipped by 4 bases and J by 0 bases; unmatched bases: 4. The CDR3 here is CATSDTGQGSYEQYF. The DNA of the CDR3 is TGTGCCACCAGTGACACAGGACAGGGCTCCTACGAGCAGTACTTC.

The chain employs TRBV7-9 and TRBJ2-5; 7 nucleotides align to TRBD1. This CDR3 is built from 15 residues. Germline CDR1 reads SEHNR; CDR2 reads FQNEAQ (reference sequence). V trimming: 0 bases; J trimming: 5 bases; junction bases outside the gene matches: 6. CDR3 DNA: TGTGCCAGCAGCTTAGCGGGCAGGGGGTCGGAGACCCAGTACTTC. It encodes CASSLAGRGSETQYF.

V is TRBV6-4 and J is TRBJ1-6; no definite D call. Germline V gives CDR1 MRHNA, CDR2 SNTAGT. This CDR3 has 14 residues. Trimming shortened V by 0 bases and J by 13 bases, and 13 bases separated the two germline ends. CDR3 bases: TGTGCCAGCAGTGACTCCCCTAGCCCGCGTCCCCTCCACTTT. This sequence encodes CASSDSPSPRPLHF.